These 3 T cell receptor beta chains were sequenced from one sample in a study of prognosis after radiotherapy for stage I lung cancer. Genomic DNA yielded TCR beta CDR3, amplified by two-round multiplex PCR. Primers specific to each TRBV and TRBJ gene were used in first-round PCR. Each CDR3 protein is one row after TCRdb ran MiXCR on the multiplex PCR reads. The sample has roughly 30,000 distinct CDR3 sequences, 32% seen once. The source was PBMCs, collected before or after stereotactic body radiation therapy (not recorded which). These receptors originate from a donor at least 50 years old with non-small cell lung cancer.

This clonotype occurred many times. The chain couples TRBV4-1 to TRBJ2-1; D unclear. CDR1 MGHRA and CDR2 YSYEKL come from the germline V gene. The CDR3 totals 15 residues. Trimming left V 5 bases short and J 5 bases short, with 16 bases between. In DNA, the CDR3 is TGCGCCAGCAGCTTAACCATTTCCCCCGACAATGAGCAGTTCTTC. Its protein is CASSLTISPDNEQFF.

This clonotype was picked up many times. CDR3 DNA: TGTGCCAGCAGTCCACCCCCCCTAGCGGCTAGCACAGATACGCAGTATTTT. Protein product: CASSPPPLAASTDTQYF. The V call is TRBV27, the J call TRBJ2-3, with TRBD2 identical over 7 bases. V lost 5 bases, J lost 0 bases, and 11 bases stayed unmatched. There are 17 residues in the CDR3. Germline CDR1 reads MNHEY; CDR2 reads SMNVEV (reference sequence).

The table lists this clonotype with many counts. The chain couples TRBV20-1 to TRBJ1-6; maybe TRBD1 (6 bases). CDR1 and CDR2 from the germline V gene are DFQATT and SNEGSKA (reference sequence). V was shortened by 0 bases and J by 9 bases, with 15 bases between the two germline ends. The CDR3 extends over 15 amino acids. The CDR3 DNA follows: TGCAGTGCTAGAGATCGGGGGGCTCGGGGTTCACCCCTCCACTTT. Its protein is CSARDRGARGSPLHF.